This T cell receptor beta chain came from a study of brain T cells in children with intractable seizures. General study points: Patients' HCMV serostatus was unknown; virus specificity rests on CDR3 similarity alone.

To note about this clone: The antigen remains unidentified.

Assay: immunoSEQ multiplex PCR; the TCRdb copy retains only in-frame clones and omits some. The sample carries 110,000 or so clones, roughly 94% recorded once. CDR1 is LNHDA and CDR2 is SQIVND in the germline V gene (reference sequence). V was clipped by 5 bases and J by 5 bases, with 12 bases between them. The CDR3 runs to 13 residues. This chain uses TRBV19 with TRBJ1-2, with D possibly matching TRBD1 (6 bases). This sample comprised peripheral blood, obtained at surgery. The clonotype was recovered from a boy in the first two years of life with hemimegalencephaly and intractable seizures. CDR3 residues: CASSPTGSYGYTF. The CDR3 nucleotides read TGTGCCAGTAGTCCTACAGGGTCGTATGGCTACACCTTC.